The 8 T cell receptor beta chains below come from one sample, sequenced in a study of blood T cell repertoires in COVID-19. Using immunoSEQ multiplex PCR, the repertoire was profiled, and TCRdb retains in-frame clones only, with some absent. The sample yields some 14,000 clones, 73% seen once. Sequencing used peripheral blood. Every receptor here comes from a boy aged 2 to 10 with active or convalescent COVID-19.

The chain joins TRBV6-5 to TRBJ1-1, with no clear D. V lost 8 bases to trimming and J lost 0 bases, with 10 bases between them. CDR1 is MNHEY and CDR2 is SVGAGI in the germline V gene. This CDR3 has 13 residues. The CDR3 region has the DNA TGTGCCAGCCGAGCGCTAGTGAACACTGAAGCTTTCTTT. Translating gives CASRALVNTEAFF.

The chain couples TRBV15 to TRBJ1-4; 9 nucleotides align to TRBD1. Unmatched junction bases numbered 10, after V lost 6 bases and J lost 8 bases. Germline V CDR1 and CDR2: LNHNV, YYDKDF (reference sequence). CDR3 length: 15 residues. Here the CDR3 DNA reads TGTGCCACCAGGAGGGGGGACAGGGAGGGGGAAAAACTGTTTTTT. This encodes CATRRGDREGEKLFF.

V and J are TRBV5-4 and TRBJ2-7; D is unclear. Trimming left V 2 bases short and J 1 base short, with 25 bases between. Germline assignment: CDR1 SGHNT and CDR2 YYREEE (reference sequence). There are 19 residues in the CDR3. Here the CDR3 DNA reads TGTGCCAGCAGCTTCGCACGTCAGTCGTGGCAGGAATTTTCCTACGAGCAGTACTTC. Its translation is CASSFARQSWQEFSYEQYF.

The chain employs TRBV7-2 and TRBJ2-7, with D hard to call. Trimming took 1 base from V and 7 from J, leaving 17 bases between them. This CDR3 spans 15 amino acids. From germline, CDR1 is SGHTA and CDR2 FQGNSA. The CDR3 loop is CASSLGRGAQGEQYF. CDR3 DNA: TGTGCCAGCAGCTTAGGCCGCGGAGCCCAAGGTGAGCAGTACTTC. The entire variable domain, with the rest obtained from reference TRBV7-2 and TRBJ2-7, is as follows: GAGVSQSPSNKVTEKGKDVELRCDPISGHTALYWYRQSLGQGLEFLIYFQGNSAPDKSGLPSDRFSAERTGGSVSTLTIQRTQQEDSAVYLCASSLGRGAQGEQYFGPGTRLTVT.

This clone was counted a single time. The J gene is TRBJ1-3, the V gene TRBV9; the match to TRBD1 covers 12 bases. Germline values: CDR1 SGDLS, CDR2 YYNGEE. This CDR3 is 20 amino acids long. V gave up 4 bases and J gave up 0 bases; unmatched junction bases: 14. The CDR3 DNA follows: TGTGCCAGCAGCCCATGGGGGACAGGGGGCCCCCGGAGCTCTGGAAACACCATATATTTT. This encodes CASSPWGTGGPRSSGNTIYF.

In this sample, this clone turned up a few times. V is TRBV7-2 and J is TRBJ1-4, with 7 bases lining up with TRBD1. In germline, CDR1 is SGHTA, CDR2 FQGNSA. After removal of 5 bases from V and 8 bases from J, the junction contained 11 bases not matched to a gene. The CDR3 length is 15 residues. For the CDR3, the DNA is TGTGCCAGCAGCCAGAGACAGGGATGGGGGGAAAAACTGTTTTTT. Encoded protein: CASSQRQGWGEKLFF.

V gene TRBV7-2 combines with J gene TRBJ2-3; no firm D call. Germline V gene lookup returns CDR1 SGHTA and CDR2 FQGNSA. V lost 5 bases, J lost 3 bases, and 12 bases lay in between. The CDR3 loop spans 14 amino acids. The CDR3 bases are TGTGCCAGCAGCCTAGGATACGGGACAGATACGCAGTATTTT. Encoded protein: CASSLGYGTDTQYF.

The chain links TRBV19 to TRBJ1-1, with D possibly being TRBD1 (6 bases). The germline CDR1 and CDR2 sequences are LNHDA and SQIVND (reference sequence). CDR3 length equals 16 residues. V was cut by 5 bases and J by 8 bases, with 24 bases left in between. Here the CDR3 DNA reads TGTGCCAGTAGTCCCAGGACGGGGGGCGCAGCCTCCGAAGCTTTCTTT. This sequence encodes CASSPRTGGAASEAFF.